The present T cell receptor (beta chain) was sequenced within a study of T-cell memory formation after mild COVID-19. Across the whole study: Most TCR clusters belonged to a single donor.

This clonotype was seen only a few times. UMIs and sample barcodes were carried by the TCR alpha and TCR beta cDNA libraries that 5'RACE produced using constant-segment primers. One entry per CDR3 protein results from TCRdb running MiXCR on the 5' RACE reads. The sample consists of approximately 270,000 distinct CDR3 sequences, about 17% of them appearing once. Germline lookup yields CDR1 MNHEY and CDR2 SVGAGI. The CDR3 runs 12 residues. Trimming left V 6 bases short and J 7 bases short, with 9 bases between. The J gene is TRBJ2-2, the V gene TRBV6-5; D not resolved. The sample consisted of PBMCs or a T cell subset sorted from them (not recorded which). The sequence was obtained from a man between 18 and 29 years old who had mild COVID-19 (a few samples of this study predate the infection). Cell type and time point are not known. The CDR3 nucleotides are TGTGCCAGCAGCCTGGGCGACGGGGAGCTGTTTTTT. As protein: CASSLGDGELFF.